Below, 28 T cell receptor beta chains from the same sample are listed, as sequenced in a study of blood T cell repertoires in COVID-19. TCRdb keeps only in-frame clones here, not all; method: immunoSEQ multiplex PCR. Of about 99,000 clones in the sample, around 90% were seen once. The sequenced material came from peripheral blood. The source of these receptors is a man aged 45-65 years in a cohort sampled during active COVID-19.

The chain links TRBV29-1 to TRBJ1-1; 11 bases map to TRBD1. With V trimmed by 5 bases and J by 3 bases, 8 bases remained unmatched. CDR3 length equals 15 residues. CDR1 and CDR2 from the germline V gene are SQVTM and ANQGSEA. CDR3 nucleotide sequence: TGCAGCGTTCTCGGACAGGGGGCTTTGGACACTGAAGCTTTCTTT. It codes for CSVLGQGALDTEAFF.

The CDR3 reads CASSLGSWTNTDTQYF. The CDR3 region has the DNA TGTGCCAGCAGCTTAGGGTCATGGACTAACACAGATACGCAGTATTTT. The chain employs TRBV7-6 and TRBJ2-3; tentatively, D is TRBD2 (6 bases). V lost 1 base and J 2 bases, leaving 13 bases between the germline ends. The CDR3 loop spans 16 amino acids. The germline V gene encodes CDR1 SGHVS and CDR2 FNYEAQ.

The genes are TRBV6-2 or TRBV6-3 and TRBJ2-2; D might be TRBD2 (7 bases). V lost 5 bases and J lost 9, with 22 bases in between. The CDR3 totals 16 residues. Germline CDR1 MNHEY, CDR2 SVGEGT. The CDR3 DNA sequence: TGTGCCAGCAGTCCATCACGGCGGGGGCCCCACCGGGAGCTGTTTTTT. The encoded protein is CASSPSRRGPHRELFF.

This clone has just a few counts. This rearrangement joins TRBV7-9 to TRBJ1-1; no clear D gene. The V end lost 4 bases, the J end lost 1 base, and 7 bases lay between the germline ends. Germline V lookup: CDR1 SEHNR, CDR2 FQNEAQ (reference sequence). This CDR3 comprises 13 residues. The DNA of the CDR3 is TGTGCCAGCAGCTCCGAGTCGAACACTGAAGCTTTCTTT. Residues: CASSSESNTEAFF.

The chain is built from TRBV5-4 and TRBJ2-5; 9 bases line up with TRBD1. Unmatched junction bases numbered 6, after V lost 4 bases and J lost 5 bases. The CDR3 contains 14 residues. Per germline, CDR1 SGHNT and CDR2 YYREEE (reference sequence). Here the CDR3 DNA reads TGTGCCAGCAGCCCAGGACAGGGGAGGGAGACCCAGTACTTC. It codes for CASSPGQGRETQYF.

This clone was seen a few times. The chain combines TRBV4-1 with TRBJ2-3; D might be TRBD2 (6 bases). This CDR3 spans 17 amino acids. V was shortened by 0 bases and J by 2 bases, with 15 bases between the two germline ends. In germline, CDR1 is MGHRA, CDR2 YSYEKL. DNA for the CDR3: TGCGCCAGCAGCCAAGATGGCGGGGCTGGGCCCACAGATACGCAGTATTTT. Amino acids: CASSQDGGAGPTDTQYF.

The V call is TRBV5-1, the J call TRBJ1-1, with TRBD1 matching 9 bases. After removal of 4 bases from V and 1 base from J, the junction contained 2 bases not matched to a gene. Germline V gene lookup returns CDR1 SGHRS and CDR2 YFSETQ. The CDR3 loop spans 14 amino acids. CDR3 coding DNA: TGCGCCAGCAGCGGGGGACAGGGGAACACTGAAGCTTTCTTT. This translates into CASSGGQGNTEAFF.

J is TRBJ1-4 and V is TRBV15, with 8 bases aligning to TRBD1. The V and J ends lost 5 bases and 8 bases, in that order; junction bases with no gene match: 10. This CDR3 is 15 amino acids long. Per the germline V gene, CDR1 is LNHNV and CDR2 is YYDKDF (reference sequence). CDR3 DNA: TGTGCCACCAGCGGAACGACAGGGGCGGAGGAAAAACTGTTTTTT. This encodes CATSGTTGAEEKLFF.

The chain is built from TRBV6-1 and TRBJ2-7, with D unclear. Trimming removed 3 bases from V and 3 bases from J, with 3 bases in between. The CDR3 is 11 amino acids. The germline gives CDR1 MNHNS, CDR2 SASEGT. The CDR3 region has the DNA TGTGCCAGCAGTGACAACTACGAGCAGTACGTC. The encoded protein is CASSDNYEQYV.

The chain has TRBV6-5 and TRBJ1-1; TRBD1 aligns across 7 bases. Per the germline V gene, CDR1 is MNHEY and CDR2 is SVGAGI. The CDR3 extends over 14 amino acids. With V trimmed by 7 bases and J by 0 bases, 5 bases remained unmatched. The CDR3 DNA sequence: TGTGCCAGCACCGACAGGGTTATGAACACTGAAGCTTTCTTT. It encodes CASTDRVMNTEAFF.

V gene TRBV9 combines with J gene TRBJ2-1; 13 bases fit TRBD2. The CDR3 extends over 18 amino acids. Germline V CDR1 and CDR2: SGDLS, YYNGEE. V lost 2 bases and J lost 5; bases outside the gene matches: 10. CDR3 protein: CASSVGTSGAVGDNEQFF. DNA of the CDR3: TGTGCCAGCAGCGTGGGGACTAGCGGGGCGGTAGGGGACAATGAGCAGTTCTTC.

This CDR3 is CASSPGQKNTEAFF. In nucleotides, the CDR3 is TGTGCCAGCAGTCCGGGACAGAAGAACACTGAAGCTTTCTTT. The rearrangement uses TRBV2 and TRBJ1-1, with 7 bases matching TRBD1. V was clipped by 5 bases and J by 1 base; unmatched bases: 4. Germline CDR1 SNHLY, CDR2 FYNNEI. This CDR3 is 14 amino acids long.

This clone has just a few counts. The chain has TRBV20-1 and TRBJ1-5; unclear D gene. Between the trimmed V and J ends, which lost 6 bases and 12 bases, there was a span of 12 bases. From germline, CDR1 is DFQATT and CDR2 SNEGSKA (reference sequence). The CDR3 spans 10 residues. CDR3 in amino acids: CSAEVQVQHF. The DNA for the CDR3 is TGCAGTGCCGAAGTGCAGGTCCAGCATTTT.

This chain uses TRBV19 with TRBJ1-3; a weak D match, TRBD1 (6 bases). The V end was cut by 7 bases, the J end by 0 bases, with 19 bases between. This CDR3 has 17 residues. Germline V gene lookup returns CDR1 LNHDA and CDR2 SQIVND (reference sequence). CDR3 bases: TGTGCCAGTACCTACGCAGGGGCCGGATTCTCTGGAAACACCATATATTTT. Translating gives CASTYAGAGFSGNTIYF.

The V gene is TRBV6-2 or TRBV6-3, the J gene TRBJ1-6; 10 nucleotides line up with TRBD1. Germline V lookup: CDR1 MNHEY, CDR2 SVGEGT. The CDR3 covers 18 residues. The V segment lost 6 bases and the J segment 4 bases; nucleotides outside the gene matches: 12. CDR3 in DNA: TGTGCCAGCAGCCGCTGGCCCGGGACAGGGGTTTATAATTCACCCCTCCACTTT. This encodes CASSRWPGTGVYNSPLHF.

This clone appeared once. The CDR3 nucleotides read TGTGCCAGCAGTAAAACAGGGGCGAGCACTGAAGCTTTCTTT. This translates into CASSKTGASTEAFF. The genes are TRBV6-5 and TRBJ1-1, with TRBD1 matching 7 bases. Germline lookup yields CDR1 MNHEY and CDR2 SVGAGI. Trimming cost V 5 bases and J 4 bases; bases outside gene matches: 7. The CDR3 runs 14 residues.

DNA of the CDR3: TGTGCCAGCAGTTACTTCAGCCAAGAGACCCAGTACTTC. This encodes CASSYFSQETQYF. The chain recombines TRBV6-6 with TRBJ2-5; D gene uncertain. The CDR3 length is 13 residues. With 1 base removed from V and 1 base from J, the gap between germline ends came to 4 bases. Germline V gives CDR1 MNHNY, CDR2 SVGAGI (reference sequence).

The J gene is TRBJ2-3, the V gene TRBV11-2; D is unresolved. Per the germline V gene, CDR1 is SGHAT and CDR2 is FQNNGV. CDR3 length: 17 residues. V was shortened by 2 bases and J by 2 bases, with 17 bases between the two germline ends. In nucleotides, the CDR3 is TGTGCCAGCAGCTTACCTCCCCGACCCGTAGCCACAGATACGCAGTATTTT. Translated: CASSLPPRPVATDTQYF. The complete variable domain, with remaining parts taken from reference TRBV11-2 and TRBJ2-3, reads EAGVAQSPRYKIIEKRQSVAFWCNPISGHATLYWYQQILGQGPKLLIQFQNNGVVDDSQLPKDRFSAERLKGVDSTLKIQPAKLEDSAVYLCASSLPPRPVATDTQYFGPGTRLTVL.

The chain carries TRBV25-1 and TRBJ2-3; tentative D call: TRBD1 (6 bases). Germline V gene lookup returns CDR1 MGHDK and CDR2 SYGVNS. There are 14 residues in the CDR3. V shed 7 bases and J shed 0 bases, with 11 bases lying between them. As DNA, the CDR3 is TGTGCCAGCACCAGGGACAAGAGCACAGATACGCAGTATTTT. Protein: CASTRDKSTDTQYF.

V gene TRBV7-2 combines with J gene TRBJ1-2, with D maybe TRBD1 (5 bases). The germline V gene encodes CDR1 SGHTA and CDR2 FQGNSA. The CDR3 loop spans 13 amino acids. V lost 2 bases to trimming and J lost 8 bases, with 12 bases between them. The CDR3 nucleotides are TGTGCCAGCAGCTTATGGGCGGGGGACGGCTACACCTTC. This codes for CASSLWAGDGYTF.

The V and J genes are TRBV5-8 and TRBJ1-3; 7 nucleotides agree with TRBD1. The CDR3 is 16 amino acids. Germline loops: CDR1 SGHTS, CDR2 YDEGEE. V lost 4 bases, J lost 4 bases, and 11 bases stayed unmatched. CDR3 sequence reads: CASSPGQSVAGNTIYF. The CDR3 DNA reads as TGTGCCAGCAGCCCGGGACAGTCCGTTGCCGGAAACACCATATATTTT.

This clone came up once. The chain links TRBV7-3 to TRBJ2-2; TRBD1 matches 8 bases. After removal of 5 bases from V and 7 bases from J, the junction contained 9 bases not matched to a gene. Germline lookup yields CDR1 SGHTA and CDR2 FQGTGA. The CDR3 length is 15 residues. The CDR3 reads CASSPGQGMGGELFF. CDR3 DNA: TGTGCCAGCAGCCCTGGACAGGGAATGGGCGGGGAGCTGTTTTTT.

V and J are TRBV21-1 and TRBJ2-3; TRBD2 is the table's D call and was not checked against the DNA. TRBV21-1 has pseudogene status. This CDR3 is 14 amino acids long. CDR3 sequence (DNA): TGTGCCAGCCTCCTACGGGTGCCCACAGATACGCAGTATTTT. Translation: CASLLRVPTDTQYF.

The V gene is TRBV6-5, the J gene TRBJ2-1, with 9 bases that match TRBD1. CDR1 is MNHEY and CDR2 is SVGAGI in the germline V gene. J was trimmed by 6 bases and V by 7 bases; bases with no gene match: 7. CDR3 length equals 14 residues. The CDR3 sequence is CASNRQGGGNEQFF. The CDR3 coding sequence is TGTGCCAGCAATAGACAGGGGGGTGGCAATGAGCAGTTCTTC.

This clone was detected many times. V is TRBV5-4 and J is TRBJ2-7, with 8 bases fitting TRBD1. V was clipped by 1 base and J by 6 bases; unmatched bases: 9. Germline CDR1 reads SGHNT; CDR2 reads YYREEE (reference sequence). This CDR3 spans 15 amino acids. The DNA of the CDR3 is TGTGCCAGCAGCTTGAAACTCCAGGGGGCCTCCGAGCAGTACTTC. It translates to CASSLKLQGASEQYF.

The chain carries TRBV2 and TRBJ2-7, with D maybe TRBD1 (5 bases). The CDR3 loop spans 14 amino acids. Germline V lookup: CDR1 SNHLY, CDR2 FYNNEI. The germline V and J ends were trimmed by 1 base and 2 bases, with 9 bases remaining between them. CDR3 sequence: CASSEGQLTYEQYV. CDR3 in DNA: TGTGCCAGCAGTGAAGGACAGCTAACCTACGAGCAGTACGTC.

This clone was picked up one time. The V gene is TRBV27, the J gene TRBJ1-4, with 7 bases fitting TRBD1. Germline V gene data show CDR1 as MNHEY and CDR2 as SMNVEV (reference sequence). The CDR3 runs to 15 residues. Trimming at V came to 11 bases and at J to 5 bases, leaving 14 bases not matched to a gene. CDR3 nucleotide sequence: TGTGCCGCCGGACAGGAGGAAAGCGGAAATGAAAAACTGTTTTTT. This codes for CAAGQEESGNEKLFF.

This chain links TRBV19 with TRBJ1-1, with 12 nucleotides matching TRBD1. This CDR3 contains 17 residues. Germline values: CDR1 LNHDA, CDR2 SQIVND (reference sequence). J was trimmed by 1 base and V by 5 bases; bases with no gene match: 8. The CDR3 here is CASSDGTGGFGNTEAFF. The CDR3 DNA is TGTGCCAGTAGTGACGGGACAGGGGGCTTTGGGAACACTGAAGCTTTCTTT.